What follows are 30 T cell receptor beta chains derived from one specimen sequenced in a study of T cell responses to AZD1222 COVID-19 vaccine. Assay used: immunoSEQ multiplex PCR; TCRdb lists only in-frame clones, some missing. Altogether 150,000 or so clones are present, about 90% being singletons, with the ten largest covering approximately 5.9%. The sequencing used peripheral blood, collected 28 days after the second AZD1222 dose. All receptors derive from an adult who received the AZD1222 COVID-19 vaccine.

This chain connects TRBV2 to TRBJ1-5; D not resolved. Deletions cut 3 bases from V and 4 bases from J, with 7 bases between. Germline CDR1 is SNHLY and CDR2 is FYNNEI. This CDR3 is built from 13 residues. In DNA, the CDR3 is TGTGCCAGCAGTGAGAATCTTAATCAGCCCCAGCATTTT. Its translation: CASSENLNQPQHF.

The rearrangement uses TRBV4-3 and TRBJ2-7; perhaps TRBD2 as D (6 bases). This CDR3 spans 15 amino acids. Germline V gene lookup returns CDR1 LGHNA and CDR2 YSLEER. The germline V and J ends were trimmed by 2 bases and 6 bases, with 17 bases remaining between them. The CDR3 spells CASSQSRGGDREQYF. CDR3 DNA: TGCGCCAGCAGCCAATCCCGGGGAGGAGACCGCGAGCAGTACTTC.

The J gene is TRBJ1-4, the V gene TRBV28; weak D call: TRBD1 (5 bases). V was trimmed by 7 bases and J by 10 bases, leaving 25 bases between them. Germline loops: CDR1 MDHEN, CDR2 SYDVKM. This CDR3 spans 16 amino acids. CDR3 nucleotide sequence: TGTGCCAGCACCTCCAGTGGGACCGAATCATTCGGAAAACTGTTTTTT. Translation gives CASTSSGTESFGKLFF.

The J gene is TRBJ1-2, the V gene TRBV15, with TRBD1 as a possible D gene (6 bases). Germline loops: CDR1 LNHNV, CDR2 YYDKDF (reference sequence). Trimming cost V 5 bases and J 6 bases, with 13 bases left between them. This CDR3 spans 13 amino acids. CDR3 nucleotide sequence: TGTGCCACCAGCTTTCGGGGGACAAATGGCTACACCTTC. Amino acids: CATSFRGTNGYTF.

V is TRBV4-2 and J is TRBJ2-1, with TRBD2 matching 8 bases. With 0 bases clipped from V and 7 bases from J, the junction kept 8 bases outside the gene matches. CDR1 and CDR2 (germline): LGHNA, YNFKEQ. The CDR3 has 16 amino acids. In nucleotides, the CDR3 is TGTGCCAGCAGCCAAGATAATAGCGGGGCCCCGAATGAGCAGTTCTTC. Translating gives CASSQDNSGAPNEQFF.

The chain recombines TRBV28 with TRBJ1-4; D remains ambiguous. The CDR3 consists of 15 residues. Germline V lookup: CDR1 MDHEN, CDR2 SYDVKM. With 3 bases removed from V and 4 bases from J, the gap between germline ends came to 12 bases. The CDR3 is CASSLGGVSNEKLFF. The CDR3 DNA follows: TGTGCCAGCAGTTTGGGAGGAGTAAGTAATGAAAAACTGTTTTTT.

The chain couples TRBV24-1 to TRBJ2-1; no definite D call. The germline V gene has CDR1 KGHDR and CDR2 SFDVKD. This CDR3 spans 12 amino acids. V gave up 2 bases and J gave up 11 bases, with 9 bases separating them. The CDR3 DNA follows: TGTGCCACCAGTGATTACGGTGTCAAGCAGTTCTTC. The encoded protein is CATSDYGVKQFF.

CDR3 loop: CATSEHPGTPQETQYF. The CDR3 DNA is TGTGCCACCAGTGAACACCCCGGGACACCCCAAGAGACCCAGTACTTC. The chain has TRBV24-1 and TRBJ2-5; D might be TRBD1 (6 bases). V lost 4 bases to trimming and J lost 1 base, with 15 bases between them. Germline V gene data show CDR1 as KGHDR and CDR2 as SFDVKD. This CDR3 spans 16 amino acids.

The chain uses TRBV7-9 and TRBJ2-3; TRBD1 matches 9 bases. This CDR3 comprises 15 residues. The germline CDR1 and CDR2 sequences are SEHNR and FQNEAQ (reference sequence). Losses at the gene ends were 5 bases for V and 4 bases for J; bases not matched to a gene: 7. For the CDR3, the DNA is TGTGCCAGCAGCGACACAGGGGGCAGGGCAGATACGCAGTATTTT. Its protein product is CASSDTGGRADTQYF.

The rearrangement links TRBV28 to TRBJ1-3; D is perhaps TRBD1 (5 bases). From germline, CDR1 is MDHEN and CDR2 SYDVKM. The CDR3 runs to 14 residues. Trimming stripped 3 bases from V and 4 bases from J, with 10 bases between. The CDR3 sequence: CASSFRQGGNTIYF. The CDR3 DNA reads as TGTGCCAGCAGTTTCAGGCAGGGAGGAAACACCATATATTTT.

The chain combines TRBV6-5 with TRBJ2-3, with TRBD2 matching over 7 bases. CDR1 MNHEY and CDR2 SVGAGI come from the germline V gene. The CDR3 has 15 residues. V lost 10 bases to trimming and J lost 7 bases; unmatched junction nucleotides: 17. The CDR3 DNA reads as TGTGCCACCACGGCGGGAGTGTTTTCGAGTAATACGCAGTATTTT. It specifies CATTAGVFSSNTQYF.

This clone has only a few counts. The chain combines TRBV6-5 with TRBJ2-2; 7 nucleotides align to TRBD2. J lost 10 bases, V lost 2 bases, and 7 bases had no gene match. Germline values: CDR1 MNHEY, CDR2 SVGAGI. CDR3 size: 14 residues. The CDR3 nucleotides are TGTGCCAGCAGTTACGGGGGGGAAGCTGCGGAGCTGTTTTTT. Its translation: CASSYGGEAAELFF.

On this clone itself: Distinct nucleotide sequences in the sample also encode this CDR3. The chain combines TRBV7-2 with TRBJ2-7; D could derive from TRBD1 or TRBD2 (5 bases each). V lost 2 bases to trimming and J lost 0 bases, with 8 bases between them. From germline, CDR1 is SGHTA and CDR2 FQGNSA. There are 14 residues in the CDR3. CDR3 sequence (DNA): TGTGCCAGCAGCTTAACCGGGACCTCCTACGAGCAGTACTTC. Translating it yields CASSLTGTSYEQYF.

This sequence joins TRBV18 and TRBJ1-4, with 7 bases fitting TRBD1. V lost 4 bases, J lost 7 bases, and 3 bases stayed unmatched. Per germline, CDR1 KGHSH and CDR2 LQKENI. The length of the CDR3 is 13 residues. CDR3 loop: CASSRDRAEKLFF. In nucleotides, the CDR3 is TGTGCCAGCTCACGCGACAGGGCTGAAAAACTGTTTTTT.

The J gene is TRBJ2-7, the V gene TRBV6-5; 10 bases map to TRBD2. Germline V gene data show CDR1 as MNHEY and CDR2 as SVGAGI. V lost 10 bases and J lost 5; bases outside the gene matches: 11. The CDR3 runs to 14 residues. The CDR3 DNA follows: TGTGCCACCATAGAAAGCGGGAGGGCCAACGAGCAGTACTTC. Encoded protein: CATIESGRANEQYF.

This chain joins TRBV28 and TRBJ1-2; D is uncertain. Germline CDR1 MDHEN, CDR2 SYDVKM. The CDR3 runs to 13 residues. Trimming left V 5 bases short and J 4 bases short, with 11 bases between. The CDR3 loop reads CASSISGSYGYTF. The CDR3 bases are TGTGCCAGCAGTATCAGTGGATCCTATGGCTACACCTTC.

This clone was counted a single time. The chain carries TRBV7-6 and TRBJ1-5, with 8 bases lining up with TRBD1. The CDR3 length is 15 residues. V lost 2 bases and J lost 7; bases outside the gene matches: 7. Germline V lookup: CDR1 SGHVS, CDR2 FNYEAQ. The CDR3 DNA follows: TGTGCCAGCAGCTTAAGACAGGGGCTTTGGCAGCCCCAGCATTTT. It encodes CASSLRQGLWQPQHF.

The CDR3 nucleotides read TGTGCCAGCAGTCTTACAGGGTCGGAGACCCAGTACTTC. This encodes CASSLTGSETQYF. This chain uses TRBV27 with TRBJ2-5, with D possibly TRBD1 on 6 matching bases. The CDR3 loop spans 13 amino acids. Germline V gene lookup returns CDR1 MNHEY and CDR2 SMNVEV (reference sequence). V gave up 5 bases and J gave up 5 bases, with 12 bases separating them.

The chain joins TRBV3-1 (or the pseudogene TRBV3-2) to TRBJ1-2; possibly TRBD1 for D (6 bases). V lost 1 base and J lost 1, with 10 bases in between. The CDR3 length is 15 residues. Germline V gene lookup returns CDR1 LGHDT and CDR2 YNNKEL (reference sequence). CDR3 DNA: TGTGCCAGCAGCCAAGGGACAGACGTTAACTATGGCTACACCTTC. It specifies CASSQGTDVNYGYTF.

The rearrangement uses TRBV27 and TRBJ2-7; 11 positions agree with TRBD2. From germline, CDR1 is MNHEY and CDR2 SMNVEV (reference sequence). V was clipped by 6 bases and J by 4 bases; unmatched bases: 11. The CDR3 extends over 16 amino acids. The CDR3 DNA is TGTGCCAGCAGACTGGGAATAGCGGGAGGGGGTTACGAGCAGTACTTC. Its translation: CASRLGIAGGGYEQYF.

V usage is TRBV7-9 and J usage is TRBJ2-1, with 9 bases that match TRBD2. CDR3 length equals 19 residues. Per germline, CDR1 SEHNR and CDR2 FQNEAQ (reference sequence). The ends lost 1 base at V and 0 bases at J; junction bases unmatched: 10. CDR3 nucleotide sequence: TGTGCCAGCAGCTTAGGGCGTAGCGGGGGCTCCCTCTCCTACAATGAGCAGTTCTTC. It codes for CASSLGRSGGSLSYNEQFF.

The chain uses TRBV11-2 and TRBJ2-7, with a tentative D call TRBD1 (5 bases). Germline assignment: CDR1 SGHAT and CDR2 FQNNGV. This CDR3 region has 13 residues. V shed 1 base and J shed 7 bases, with 11 bases lying between them. For the CDR3, the DNA is TGTGCCAGCAGCTTAGTAGGGCCAGGGGAGCAGTACTTC. As protein: CASSLVGPGEQYF.

CDR3 residues: CASSLVGPTGELFF. The CDR3 nucleotides read TGTGCCAGCAGCTTAGTGGGACCTACCGGGGAGCTGTTTTTT. The chain recombines TRBV7-2 with TRBJ2-2, with D possibly called TRBD1 or TRBD2 (5 bases each). This CDR3 contains 14 residues. V lost 1 base and J lost 5, with 8 bases in between. Germline CDR1 and CDR2: SGHTA and FQGNSA.

The chain employs TRBV18 and TRBJ1-1, with D hard to call. With 7 bases removed from V and 1 base from J, the gap between germline ends came to 16 bases. Germline V gene lookup returns CDR1 KGHSH and CDR2 LQKENI. The CDR3 contains 15 residues. In DNA, the CDR3 is TGTGCCAGCTATTCCTCGAGTGAAAGGAACACTGAAGCTTTCTTT. Amino acids: CASYSSSERNTEAFF.

The genes are TRBV28 and TRBJ2-7, with TRBD2 matching 8 bases. V trimming: 6 bases; J trimming: 0 bases; junction bases outside the gene matches: 1. Germline CDR1 MDHEN, CDR2 SYDVKM. The CDR3 has 13 amino acids. The CDR3 protein is CASRGTSSYEQYF. The CDR3 nucleotides are TGTGCCAGCAGGGGGACTAGCTCCTACGAGCAGTACTTC.

The V and J genes are TRBV23-1 and TRBJ2-5; D possibly matches TRBD1 or TRBD2 (5 bases each). TRBV23-1 is an open reading frame whose function is uncertain. V gave up 4 bases and J gave up 2 bases, with 20 bases separating them. The CDR3 covers 17 residues. The CDR3 bases are TGCGCCAGCAGTCCCAGTAAGAGGGGTTCGAGGCAAGAGACCCAGTACTTC. As protein: CASSPSKRGSRQETQYF.

This chain connects TRBV19 to TRBJ1-6, with D uncertain. Trimming pared 5 bases from V and 7 bases from J, leaving 6 bases between. This CDR3 region has 12 residues. Germline V CDR1 and CDR2: LNHDA, SQIVND (reference sequence). CDR3 sequence: CASSLWNSPLHF. Here the CDR3 DNA reads TGTGCCAGTAGTCTGTGGAATTCACCCCTCCACTTT. Complete variable domain (other parts from reference TRBV19 and TRBJ1-6): DGGITQSPKYLFRKEGQNVTLSCEQNLNHDAMYWYRQDPGQGLRLIYYSQIVNDFQKGDIAEGYSVSREKKESFPLTVTSAQKNPTAFYLCASSLWNSPLHFGNGTRLTVT.

In this sample, this clone turned up once. The CDR3 region has the DNA TGTGCCAGCCCGAGGGGGGCGTTTTTCTCTAGCCATGAAAACATTCAGTACTTC. Its translation: CASPRGAFFSSHENIQYF. V gene TRBV19 combines with J gene TRBJ2-4; D may correspond to TRBD1 or TRBD2 (6 bases each). The CDR3 is 18 residues long. CDR1 LNHDA and CDR2 SQIVND come from the germline V gene (reference sequence). V lost 9 bases, J lost 5 bases, and 29 bases lay in between.

This clone came up a few times. The chain employs TRBV6-2 or TRBV6-3 and TRBJ2-7; D not resolved. The CDR3 contains 15 residues. Deletions cut 2 bases from V and 2 bases from J, with 13 bases between. Per germline, CDR1 MNHEY and CDR2 SVGEGT. The CDR3 region has the DNA TGTGCCAGCAGTTACGGACGGATCCGTACCTACGAGCAGTACTTC. Amino acids: CASSYGRIRTYEQYF.

The chain uses TRBV28 and TRBJ1-2; 11 nucleotides agree with TRBD1. The CDR3 runs 16 residues. With V trimmed by 6 bases and J by 5 bases, 11 bases remained unmatched. CDR1 MDHEN and CDR2 SYDVKM come from the germline V gene. CDR3 DNA sequence: TGTGCCAGCAGGCCGGGGGGACAGGGGGGAGGTTATGGCTACACCTTC. This gives the protein CASRPGGQGGGYGYTF.